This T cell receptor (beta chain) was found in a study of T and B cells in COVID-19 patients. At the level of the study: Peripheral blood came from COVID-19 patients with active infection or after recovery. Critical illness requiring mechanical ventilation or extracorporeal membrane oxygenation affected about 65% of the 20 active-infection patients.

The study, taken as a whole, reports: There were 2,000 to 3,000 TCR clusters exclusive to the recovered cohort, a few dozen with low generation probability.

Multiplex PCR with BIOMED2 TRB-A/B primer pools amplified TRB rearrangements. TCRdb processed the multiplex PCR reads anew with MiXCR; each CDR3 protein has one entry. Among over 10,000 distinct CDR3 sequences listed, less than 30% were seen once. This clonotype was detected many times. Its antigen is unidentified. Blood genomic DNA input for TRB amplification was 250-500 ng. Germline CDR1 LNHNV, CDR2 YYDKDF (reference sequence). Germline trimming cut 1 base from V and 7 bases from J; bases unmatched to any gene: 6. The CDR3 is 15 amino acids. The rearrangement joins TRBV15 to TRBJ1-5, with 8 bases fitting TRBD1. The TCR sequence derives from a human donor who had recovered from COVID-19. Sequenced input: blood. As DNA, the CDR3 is TGTGCCACCAGCAGAGGGGGACAGGCGAGACAGCCCCAGCATTTT. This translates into CATSRGGQARQPQHF.